This T cell receptor (beta chain) stems from a study of T cells in Graves' hyperthyroidism and ophthalmopathy. Findings and caveats of the study: A median 6.5 months before onset, the model predicted ophthalmopathy.

The CDR3 regions of TCR beta were amplified from RNA transcripts. A first-round RT-PCR of the TCR CDR3 used the HTBI primer set. MiXCR was run by TCRdb on the multiplex PCR reads, yielding one entry per CDR3 protein. This sample carries 640,000 or so distinct CDR3 sequences, around 15% of them seen once, and the ten largest clones take roughly 4.5%. This CDR3 has 13 amino acids. Germline V gene data show CDR1 as DFQATT and CDR2 as SNEGSKA (reference sequence). The V end was cut by 6 bases, the J end by 3 bases, with 14 bases between. This clonotype was recorded at least ten times. The antigen is not known. Each diagnosis was grounded in clinical symptoms, serum thyroxine and TRAb, thyroid ultrasound, and orbital computed tomography. Cells are PBMCs isolated from about 10 ml of fresh blood.

Sequenced: blood. The rearrangement joins TRBV20-1 to TRBJ2-5, with D perhaps matching TRBD1 (7 bases). The clonotype comes from a woman aged 40 to 50 with Graves' ophthalmopathy. The CDR3 nucleotides read TGCAGTGCCCTATCCAGGGGGGAAGAGACCCAGTACTTC. This encodes CSALSRGEETQYF.